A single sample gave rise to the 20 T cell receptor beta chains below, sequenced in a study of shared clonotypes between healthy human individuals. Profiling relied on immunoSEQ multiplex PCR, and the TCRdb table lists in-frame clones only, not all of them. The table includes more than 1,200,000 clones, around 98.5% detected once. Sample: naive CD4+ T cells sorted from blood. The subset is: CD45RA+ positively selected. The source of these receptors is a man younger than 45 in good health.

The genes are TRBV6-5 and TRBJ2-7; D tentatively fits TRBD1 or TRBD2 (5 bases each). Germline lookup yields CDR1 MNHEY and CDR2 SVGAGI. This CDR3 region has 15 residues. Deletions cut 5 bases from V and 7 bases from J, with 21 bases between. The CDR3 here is CASSPPPGTKREQYF. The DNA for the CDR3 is TGTGCCAGCAGTCCACCCCCGGGGACCAAGAGAGAGCAGTACTTC.

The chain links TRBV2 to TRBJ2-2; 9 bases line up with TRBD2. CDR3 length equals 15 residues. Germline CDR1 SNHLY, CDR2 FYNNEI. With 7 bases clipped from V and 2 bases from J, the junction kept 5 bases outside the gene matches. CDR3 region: CASNTLAGNTGELFF. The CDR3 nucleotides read TGTGCCAGCAATACGCTAGCGGGAAACACCGGGGAGCTGTTTTTT.

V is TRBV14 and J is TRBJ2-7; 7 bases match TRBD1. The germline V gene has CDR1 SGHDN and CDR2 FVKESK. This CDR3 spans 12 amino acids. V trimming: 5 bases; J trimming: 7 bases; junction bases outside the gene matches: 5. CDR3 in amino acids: CASSDRVGEQYF. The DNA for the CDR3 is TGTGCCAGCAGCGACAGGGTGGGGGAGCAGTACTTC.

The CDR3 protein is CASSGGGVKLFF. The CDR3 DNA reads as TGTGCCAGCAGTGGAGGGGGCGTAAAACTGTTTTTT. This chain uses TRBV2 with TRBJ1-4, with TRBD1 identical over 7 bases. The length of the CDR3 is 12 residues. Germline V gene sequence: CDR1 SNHLY, CDR2 FYNNEI. Trimming at V came to 4 bases and at J to 10 bases, leaving 3 bases not matched to a gene.

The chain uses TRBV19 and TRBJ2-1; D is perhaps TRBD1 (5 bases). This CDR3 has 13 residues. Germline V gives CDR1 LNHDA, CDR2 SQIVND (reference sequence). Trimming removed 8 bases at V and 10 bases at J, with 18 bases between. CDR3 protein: CASCSWGIEEQFF. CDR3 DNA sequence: TGTGCCAGTTGTAGCTGGGGCATTGAGGAGCAGTTCTTC.

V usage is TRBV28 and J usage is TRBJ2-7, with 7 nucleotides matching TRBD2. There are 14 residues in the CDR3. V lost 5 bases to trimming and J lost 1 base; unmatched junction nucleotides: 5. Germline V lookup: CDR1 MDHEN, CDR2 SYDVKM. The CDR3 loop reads CASSTSVLSYEQYF. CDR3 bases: TGTGCCAGCAGTACTAGCGTTTTGTCCTACGAGCAGTACTTC.

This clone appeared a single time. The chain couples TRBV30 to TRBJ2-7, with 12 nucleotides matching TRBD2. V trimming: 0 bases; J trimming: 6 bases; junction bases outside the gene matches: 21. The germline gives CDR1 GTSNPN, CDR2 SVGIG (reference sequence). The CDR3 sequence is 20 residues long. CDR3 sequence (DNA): TGTGCCTGGAGTGTACGAAGACTAGCGGGAGTGGTCCGCCAGGGGCTCGAGCAGTACTTC. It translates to CAWSVRRLAGVVRQGLEQYF. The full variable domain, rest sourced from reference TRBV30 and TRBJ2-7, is SQTIHQWPATLVQPVGSPLSLECTVEGTSNPNLYWYRQAAGRGLQLLFYSVGIGQISSEVPQNLSASRPQDRQFILSSKKLLLSDSGFYLCAWSVRRLAGVVRQGLEQYFGPGTRLTVT.

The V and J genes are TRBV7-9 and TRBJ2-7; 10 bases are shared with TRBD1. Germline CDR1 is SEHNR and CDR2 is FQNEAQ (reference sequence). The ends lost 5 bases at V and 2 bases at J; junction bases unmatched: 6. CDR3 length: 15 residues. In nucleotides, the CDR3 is TGTGCCAGCAGCAGAATGACAGGGGGCCCCTACGAGCAGTACTTC. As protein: CASSRMTGGPYEQYF.

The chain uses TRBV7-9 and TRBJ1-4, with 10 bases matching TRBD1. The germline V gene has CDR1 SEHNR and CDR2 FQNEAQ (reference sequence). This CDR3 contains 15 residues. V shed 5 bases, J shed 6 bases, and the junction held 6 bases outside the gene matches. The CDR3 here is CASSRGQGVDEKLFF. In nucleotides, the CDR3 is TGTGCCAGCAGCCGTGGACAGGGGGTTGATGAAAAACTGTTTTTT.

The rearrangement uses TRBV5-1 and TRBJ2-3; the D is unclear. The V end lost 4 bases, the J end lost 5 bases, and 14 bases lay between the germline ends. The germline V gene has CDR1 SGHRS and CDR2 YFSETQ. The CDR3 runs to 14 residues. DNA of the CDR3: TGCGCCAGCAGCGTGCCCCCATTGCGAGATACGCAGTATTTT. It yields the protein CASSVPPLRDTQYF.

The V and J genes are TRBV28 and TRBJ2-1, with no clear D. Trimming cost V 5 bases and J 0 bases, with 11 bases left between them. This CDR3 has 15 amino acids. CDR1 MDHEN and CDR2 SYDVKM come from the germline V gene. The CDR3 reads CASSTYSRSYNEQFF. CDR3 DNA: TGTGCCAGCAGTACCTACAGCCGCTCCTACAATGAGCAGTTCTTC.

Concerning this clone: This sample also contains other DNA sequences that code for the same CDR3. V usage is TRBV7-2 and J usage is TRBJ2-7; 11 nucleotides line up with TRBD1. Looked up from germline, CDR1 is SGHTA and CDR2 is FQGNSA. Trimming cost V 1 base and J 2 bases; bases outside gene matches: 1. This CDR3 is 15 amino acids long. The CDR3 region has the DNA TGTGCCAGCAGCTTAGAGGGACAGGGGGCCTACGAGCAGTACTTC. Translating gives CASSLEGQGAYEQYF.

In nucleotides, the CDR3 is TGTGCCAGCAGGCTACCCGGGACTAGCGGGAGCAATGAGCAGTTCTTC. Translation: CASRLPGTSGSNEQFF. The gene calls are TRBV25-1 and TRBJ2-1, with 14 bases matching TRBD2. The CDR3 loop spans 16 amino acids. CDR1 and CDR2 from the germline V gene are MGHDK and SYGVNS. V was pared by 6 bases and J by 6 bases, with 7 bases of the junction left unmatched.

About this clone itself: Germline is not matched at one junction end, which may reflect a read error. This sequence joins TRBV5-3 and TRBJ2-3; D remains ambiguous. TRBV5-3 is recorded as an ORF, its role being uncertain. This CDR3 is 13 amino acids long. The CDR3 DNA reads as TGTGCCAGCAGCTTGACAAGCACAGATACGCAGTATTTT. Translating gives CASSLTSTDTQYF.

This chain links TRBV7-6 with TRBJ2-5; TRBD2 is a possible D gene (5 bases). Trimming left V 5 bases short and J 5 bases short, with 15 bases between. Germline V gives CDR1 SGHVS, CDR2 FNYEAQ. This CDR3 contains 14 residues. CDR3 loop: CASSSGSPRETQYF. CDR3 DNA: TGTGCCAGCAGCAGCGGATCCCCCAGGGAGACCCAGTACTTC.

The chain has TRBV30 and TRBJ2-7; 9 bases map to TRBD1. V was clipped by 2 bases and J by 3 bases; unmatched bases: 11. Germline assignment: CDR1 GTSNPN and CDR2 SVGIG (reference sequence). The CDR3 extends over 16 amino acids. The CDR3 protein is CAWSTPNRGLIYEQYF. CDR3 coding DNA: TGTGCCTGGAGTACACCAAACAGGGGGCTAATCTACGAGCAGTACTTC. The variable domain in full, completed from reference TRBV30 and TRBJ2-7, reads SQTIHQWPATLVQPVGSPLSLECTVEGTSNPNLYWYRQAAGRGLQLLFYSVGIGQISSEVPQNLSASRPQDRQFILSSKKLLLSDSGFYLCAWSTPNRGLIYEQYFGPGTRLTVT.

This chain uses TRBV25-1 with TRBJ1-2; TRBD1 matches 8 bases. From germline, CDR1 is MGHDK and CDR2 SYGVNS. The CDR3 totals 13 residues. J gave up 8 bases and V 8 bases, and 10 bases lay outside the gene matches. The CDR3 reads CASSKGQGDGYTF. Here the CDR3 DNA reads TGTGCCAGCTCTAAAGGACAGGGTGACGGCTACACCTTC.

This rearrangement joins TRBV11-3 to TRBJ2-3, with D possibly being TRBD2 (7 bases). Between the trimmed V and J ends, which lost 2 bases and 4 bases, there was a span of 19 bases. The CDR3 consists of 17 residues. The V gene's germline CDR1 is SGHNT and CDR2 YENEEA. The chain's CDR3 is CASSLTWGGPGADTQYF. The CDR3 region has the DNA TGTGCCAGCAGCTTAACCTGGGGGGGGCCGGGCGCAGATACGCAGTATTTT.

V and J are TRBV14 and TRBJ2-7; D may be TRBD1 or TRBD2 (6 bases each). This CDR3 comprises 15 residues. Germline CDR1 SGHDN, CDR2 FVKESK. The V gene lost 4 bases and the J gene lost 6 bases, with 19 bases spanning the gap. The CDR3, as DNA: TGTGCCAGCAGCCTAACTACGGGGGCTAGTTTCGAGCAGTACTTC. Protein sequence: CASSLTTGASFEQYF.

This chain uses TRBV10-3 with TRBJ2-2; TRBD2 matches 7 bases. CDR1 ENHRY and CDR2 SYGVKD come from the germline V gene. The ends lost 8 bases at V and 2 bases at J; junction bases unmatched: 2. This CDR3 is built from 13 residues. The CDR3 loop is CAIAGLNTGELFF. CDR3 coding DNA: TGTGCCATCGCGGGACTAAACACCGGGGAGCTGTTTTTT.